Here is one TCR beta chain with its context. Its target is not known. The entry originates in a study of T cell repertoires in cytomegalovirus infection. Study overall: Shared public TCR beta signatures pointed to both CMV infection and a matching HLA type.

The CDR3 consists of 15 residues. Trimming at V came to 7 bases and at J to 8 bases, leaving 8 bases not matched to a gene. Germline lookup yields CDR1 MDHEN and CDR2 SYDVKM. TCRdb re-derived calls from the reads in MiXCR, one entry per CDR3 protein. The repertoire holds more than 150,000 distinct CDR3 sequences, with approximately 17% as singletons. General observations from the study: CMV-specific HLA-C-restricted TCR beta clonotypes dominated the ex vivo response.

The sequenced sample was CD8+ T cells from PBMCs. The TCR comes from a human donor in good health (CMV status not recorded). Some clones in this sample may be carry-over from other donors' samples. V usage is TRBV28 and J usage is TRBJ2-1; 13 bases fit TRBD2. CDR3 in amino acids: CASIRTSGSFHEQFF. CDR3 coding DNA: TGTGCCAGCATACGGACTAGCGGGAGTTTCCATGAGCAGTTCTTC.